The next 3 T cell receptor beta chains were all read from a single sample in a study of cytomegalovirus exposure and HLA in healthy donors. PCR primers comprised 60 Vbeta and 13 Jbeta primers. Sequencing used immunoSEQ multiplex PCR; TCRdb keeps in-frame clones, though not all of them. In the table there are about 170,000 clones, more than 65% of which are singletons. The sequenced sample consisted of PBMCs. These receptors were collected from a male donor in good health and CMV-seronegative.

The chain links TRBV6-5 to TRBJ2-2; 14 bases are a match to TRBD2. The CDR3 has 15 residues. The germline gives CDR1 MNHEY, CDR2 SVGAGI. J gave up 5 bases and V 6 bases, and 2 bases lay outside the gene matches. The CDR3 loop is CASSRLAGGTGELFF. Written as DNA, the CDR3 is TGTGCCAGCAGCAGACTAGCGGGGGGGACCGGGGAGCTGTTTTTT.

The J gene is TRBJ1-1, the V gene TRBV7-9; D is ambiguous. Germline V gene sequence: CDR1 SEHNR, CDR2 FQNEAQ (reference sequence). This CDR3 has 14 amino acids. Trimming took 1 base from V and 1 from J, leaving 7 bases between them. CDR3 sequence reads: CASSLVAGNTEAFF. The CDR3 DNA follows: TGTGCCAGCAGCTTAGTCGCCGGGAACACTGAAGCTTTCTTT.

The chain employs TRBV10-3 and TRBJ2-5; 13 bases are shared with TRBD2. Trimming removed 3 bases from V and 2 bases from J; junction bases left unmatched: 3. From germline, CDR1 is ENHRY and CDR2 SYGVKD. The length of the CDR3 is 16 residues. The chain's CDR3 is CAISETSGGVQETQYF. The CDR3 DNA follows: TGTGCCATCAGTGAAACTAGCGGGGGGGTACAAGAGACCCAGTACTTC.